One and the same sample provided the 24 T cell receptor beta chains below, sequenced in a study of shared clonotypes between healthy human individuals. Data came from immunoSEQ multiplex PCR; TCRdb stores just in-frame clones and leaves some out. The table lists about 1 million clones, around 74% of them singletons, with about 1.5% in the top ten. The sample was memory CD4+ T cells sorted from blood. Subset given: CD45RA-negative fraction. Every receptor here comes from a young man in good health.

The chain has TRBV27 and TRBJ2-7, with 9 bases matching TRBD1. Germline assignment: CDR1 MNHEY and CDR2 SMNVEV (reference sequence). The CDR3 is 14 amino acids. Trimming took 5 bases from V and 2 from J; bases not matched to a gene: 4. CDR3 sequence (DNA): TGTGCCAGCAGTAGACAGGGGGTGACCTACGAGCAGTACTTC. It specifies CASSRQGVTYEQYF.

This chain uses TRBV5-5 with TRBJ1-2; D is ambiguous. The CDR3 loop spans 14 amino acids. V was clipped by 2 bases and J by 8 bases, with 16 bases between them. Germline CDR1 is SGHKS and CDR2 is YYEKEE (reference sequence). Here the CDR3 reads CASSFVTPAGGYTF. CDR3 DNA: TGTGCCAGCAGCTTCGTGACCCCTGCGGGGGGCTACACCTTC.

The V call is TRBV7-2, the J call TRBJ2-2; 14 bases fit TRBD2. With 4 bases clipped from V and 6 bases from J, the junction kept 10 bases outside the gene matches. CDR3 length equals 18 residues. The V gene's germline CDR1 is SGHTA and CDR2 FQGNSA. CDR3 loop: CASSSRRLAGGLAGELFF. The CDR3 coding sequence is TGTGCCAGCAGCTCCCGCCGACTAGCGGGAGGGCTAGCCGGGGAGCTGTTTTTT. Supplemented by reference TRBV7-2 and TRBJ2-2, the full variable domain reads GAGVSQSPSNKVTEKGKDVELRCDPISGHTALYWYRQSLGQGLEFLIYFQGNSAPDKSGLPSDRFSAERTGGSVSTLTIQRTQQEDSAVYLCASSSRRLAGGLAGELFFGEGSRLTVL.

This clone was seen only once. The V and J genes are TRBV7-2 and TRBJ2-1; D is perhaps TRBD1 (5 bases). This CDR3 has 12 residues. V was cut by 8 bases and J by 6 bases, with 11 bases left in between. Germline V gene data show CDR1 as SGHTA and CDR2 as FQGNSA. CDR3 DNA: TGTGCCAGCGCCAGGGAATTCAATGAGCAGTTCTTC. Its translation is CASAREFNEQFF. Combining the CDR3 with reference TRBV7-2 and TRBJ2-1 gives the whole variable domain GAGVSQSPSNKVTEKGKDVELRCDPISGHTALYWYRQSLGQGLEFLIYFQGNSAPDKSGLPSDRFSAERTGGSVSTLTIQRTQQEDSAVYLCASAREFNEQFFGPGTRLTVL.

In the case of this clone: Other DNA sequences within the sample encode an identical CDR3. The genes are TRBV15 and TRBJ1-2; no definite D call. The CDR3 runs 13 residues. Germline V CDR1 and CDR2: LNHNV, YYDKDF (reference sequence). Between the trimmed V and J ends, which lost 0 bases and 8 bases, there was a span of 10 bases. CDR3 nucleotides: TGTGCCACCAGCAGAGAGGGTGTGGGAGGCTACACCTTC. Translation: CATSREGVGGYTF.

The J gene is TRBJ1-2, the V gene TRBV19; D gene unclear. The CDR3 extends over 14 amino acids. CDR1 and CDR2 from the germline V gene are LNHDA and SQIVND (reference sequence). The V gene lost 7 bases and the J gene lost 6 bases, with 18 bases spanning the gap. This chain's CDR3 is CASIAKHRSNGYTF. The CDR3 DNA reads as TGTGCCAGTATCGCAAAACACAGATCCAATGGCTACACCTTC.

V and J are TRBV30 and TRBJ2-1; 7 bases fit TRBD1. J lost 9 bases, V lost 3 bases, and 20 bases had no gene match. The CDR3 runs to 17 residues. Germline-derived CDR1 and CDR2 are GTSNPN and SVGIG (reference sequence). The CDR3 region has the DNA TGTGCCTGGAGCGGTTCCGGGACAGTCATCTATGGGGGTGAGCAGTTCTTC. Residues: CAWSGSGTVIYGGEQFF.

V and J are TRBV30 and TRBJ1-1; no clear D gene. The CDR3 length is 14 residues. Germline values: CDR1 GTSNPN, CDR2 SVGIG (reference sequence). Between the trimmed V and J ends, which lost 2 bases and 0 bases, there was a span of 10 bases. CDR3 sequence (DNA): TGTGCCTGGAGTAACAACGGGATGAACACTGAAGCTTTCTTT. It specifies CAWSNNGMNTEAFF.

V usage is TRBV15 and J usage is TRBJ2-7, with TRBD1 identical over 10 bases. From germline, CDR1 is LNHNV and CDR2 YYDKDF (reference sequence). This CDR3 contains 18 residues. V lost 5 bases to trimming and J lost 0 bases; unmatched junction nucleotides: 13. The CDR3 sequence is CATSRRDRGILRSYEQYF. The CDR3 DNA is TGTGCCACCAGCCGCCGGGACAGGGGAATCCTTCGCTCCTACGAGCAGTACTTC. The variable domain in full, with the rest retrieved from reference TRBV15 and TRBJ2-7, is DAMVIQNPRYQVTQFGKPVTLSCSQTLNHNVMYWYQQKSSQAPKLLFHYYDKDFNNEADTPDNFQSRRPNTSFCFLDIRSPGLGDTAMYLCATSRRDRGILRSYEQYFGPGTRLTVT.

The chain uses TRBV19 and TRBJ1-5, with D hard to call. With 7 bases removed from V and 3 bases from J, the gap between germline ends came to 16 bases. Germline CDR1 is LNHDA and CDR2 is SQIVND (reference sequence). CDR3 size: 15 residues. The CDR3 bases are TGTGCCAGTACCTCTACCCGAGGGATCAATCAGCCCCAGCATTTT. This gives the protein CASTSTRGINQPQHF.

V and J are TRBV7-3 and TRBJ1-2, with 9 nucleotides matching TRBD1. The V and J ends lost 5 bases and 5 bases, in that order; junction bases with no gene match: 9. Germline-derived CDR1 and CDR2 are SGHTA and FQGTGA. The CDR3 has 15 residues. CDR3 in amino acids: CASSPQGASSYGYTF. The CDR3 DNA sequence: TGTGCCAGCAGCCCACAGGGGGCGAGTTCGTATGGCTACACCTTC.

This clone was counted once. The V call is TRBV10-3, the J call TRBJ2-2; tentatively, D is TRBD1 (7 bases). Trimming stripped 10 bases from V and 2 bases from J, with 14 bases between. The CDR3 length is 14 residues. Germline-derived CDR1 and CDR2 are ENHRY and SYGVKD. The CDR3 reads CATRQGLNTGELFF. CDR3 DNA sequence: TGTGCCACCAGACAGGGACTTAACACCGGGGAGCTGTTTTTT.

Worth noting for this clone: Since a far larger clone is one base different, this is likely a read error. The genes are TRBV5-1 and TRBJ1-1; no definite D call. The CDR3 length is 13 residues. Germline V gene lookup returns CDR1 SGHRS and CDR2 YFSETQ. The CDR3 DNA reads as TGCGTCAGCAGCTTGGAATGGGACACTGAAGCTTTCTTT. Amino acids: CVSSLEWDTEAFF.

CDR3 residues: CASSLFQGYEQYF. The CDR3 DNA follows: TGCGCCAGCAGCCTGTTTCAGGGCTACGAGCAGTACTTC. The chain employs TRBV4-3 and TRBJ2-7; D perhaps matches TRBD1 (5 bases). The CDR3 has 13 residues. Germline V gene data show CDR1 as LGHNA and CDR2 as YSLEER. V lost 4 bases and J lost 3, with 10 bases in between.

This clone has just a few counts. The chain employs TRBV30 and TRBJ1-4, with TRBD1 identical over 9 bases. CDR1 and CDR2 (germline): GTSNPN, SVGIG (reference sequence). The J segment lost 8 bases and the V segment lost 6 bases, leaving 10 bases of the junction unmatched. The CDR3 spans 14 residues. This chain's CDR3 is CACRKQGAEEKLFF. The CDR3 DNA is TGTGCCTGTAGAAAACAGGGGGCTGAGGAAAAACTGTTTTTT.

CDR3 nucleotide sequence: TGTGCCAGCAGCTTAGGTGCTAGCGGGGGATATGTCCCCTACGAGCAGTACTTC. This gives the protein CASSLGASGGYVPYEQYF. The rearrangement joins TRBV7-8 to TRBJ2-7; TRBD2 matches 10 bases. The CDR3 runs 18 residues. The J segment lost 2 bases and the V segment lost 1 base, leaving 11 bases of the junction unmatched. Germline V gene sequence: CDR1 SGHVS, CDR2 FQNEAQ.

This clone has just a few counts. The chain combines TRBV7-3 with TRBJ2-5, with 10 bases that match TRBD1. CDR3 length: 15 amino acids. V lost 2 bases and J lost 7; bases outside the gene matches: 7. Germline CDR1 SGHTA, CDR2 FQGTGA. The chain's CDR3 is CASSLSGTGAWTQYF. Here the CDR3 DNA reads TGTGCCAGCAGCTTATCCGGGACAGGGGCATGGACCCAGTACTTC.

As DNA, the CDR3 is TGTGCCAGCTCACCACCGGGACTAGCAAATGAGCAGTTCTTC. The encoded protein is CASSPPGLANEQFF. This chain links TRBV18 with TRBJ2-1; 9 bases are shared with TRBD2. Germline CDR1 is KGHSH and CDR2 is LQKENI. V shed 0 bases, J shed 7 bases, and the junction held 1 base outside the gene matches. The CDR3 runs 14 residues.

This rearrangement joins TRBV6-5 to TRBJ2-7; 7 nucleotides match TRBD1. V was clipped by 6 bases and J by 2 bases; unmatched bases: 7. Germline V gene sequence: CDR1 MNHEY, CDR2 SVGAGI. The CDR3 runs to 14 residues. CDR3 in amino acids: CASSSQGSAYEQYF. The CDR3 region has the DNA TGTGCCAGCAGCTCACAGGGGAGCGCCTACGAGCAGTACTTC.

The chain couples TRBV19 to TRBJ2-3; D unclear. Trimming took 4 bases from V and 2 from J, leaving 7 bases between them. The CDR3 runs 13 residues. Germline V gene sequence: CDR1 LNHDA, CDR2 SQIVND (reference sequence). The CDR3 is CASSKPTTDTQYF. The CDR3 DNA reads TGTGCCAGTAGTAAACCAACCACAGATACGCAGTATTTT.

The chain employs TRBV5-6 and TRBJ1-2; TRBD1 is a possible D gene (6 bases). This CDR3 is built from 12 residues. Looked up from germline, CDR1 is SGHDT and CDR2 is YYEEEE. Between the trimmed V and J ends, which lost 7 bases and 4 bases, there was a span of 11 bases. The CDR3 sequence: CASGTGIYGYTF. CDR3 DNA: TGTGCCAGCGGCACAGGGATCTATGGCTACACCTTC.

The chain uses TRBV5-1 and TRBJ2-3; the match to TRBD2 covers 8 bases. CDR1 and CDR2 (germline): SGHRS, YFSETQ. There are 16 residues in the CDR3. J lost 2 bases, V lost 0 bases, and 5 bases had no gene match. The CDR3: CASSLVVAGPTDTQYF. The CDR3 DNA follows: TGCGCCAGCAGCTTGGTGGTAGCGGGGCCCACAGATACGCAGTATTTT.

As regards this clone: Distinct nucleotide sequences in the sample also encode this CDR3. The V and J genes are TRBV25-1 and TRBJ1-2, with D uncertain. The germline CDR1 and CDR2 sequences are MGHDK and SYGVNS. The CDR3 has 13 residues. V lost 1 base and J 2 bases, leaving 5 bases between the germline ends. For the CDR3, the DNA is TGTGCCAGCAGTGAATCCGGGAACTATGGCTACACCTTC. This codes for CASSESGNYGYTF.

The chain joins TRBV18 to TRBJ2-4; TRBD2 matches at 7 bases. Germline CDR1 KGHSH, CDR2 LQKENI. This CDR3 has 12 amino acids. V trimming: 3 bases; J trimming: 10 bases; junction bases outside the gene matches: 3. CDR3 coding DNA: TGTGCCAGCTCACCGGGGGGGTTAATTCAGTACTTC. Residues: CASSPGGLIQYF.